These 15 T cell receptor beta chains were sequenced from one sample in a study of regulatory T cells in long-lasting Graves disease. Time point indicated: persistent/refractory GD, antithyroid drugs over 5 years with positive TRAb. PBMCs provided the RNA from which the TCR library was made. Arm-PCR with iRepertoire HTBI primers amplified the CDR3 regions for these TCR beta libraries. TCRdb passed the multiplex PCR reads through MiXCR, listing each CDR3 protein once. The sample carries 650,000 to 700,000 distinct CDR3 sequences, 25% to 35% recorded once. The material was peripheral blood mononuclear cells (PBMCs), obtained when the disease was refractory, from a patient treated with antithyroid drugs. These receptor sequences come from a female donor with Graves disease.

Only a few counts were recorded for this clonotype. This rearrangement joins TRBV28 to TRBJ1-2; a weak D match, TRBD1 (5 bases). Germline V gene lookup returns CDR1 MDHEN and CDR2 SYDVKM. The length of the CDR3 is 14 residues. The V end lost 6 bases, the J end lost 4 bases, and 15 bases lay between the germline ends. Here the CDR3 reads CASSLNDSPYGYTF. CDR3 nucleotides: TGTGCCAGCAGCTTGAATGACAGTCCCTATGGCTACACCTTC.

Details on this clonotype: Lacking the conserved final phenylalanine or tryptophan, this CDR3 likely reflects a read error. J is TRBJ1-6 and V is TRBV12-3 or TRBV12-4; D may be TRBD1 (6 bases). Trimming cost V 6 bases and J 6 bases, with 12 bases left between them. CDR3 length equals 14 residues. The CDR3 loop is CASSLGQFNSPLHS. The CDR3 nucleotides are TGTGCCAGCAGCCTTGGACAGTTTAATTCACCCCTCCACTCT.

This clonotype was seen a few times. The chain links TRBV7-9 to TRBJ2-4, with TRBD2 as a possible D gene (5 bases). Trimming stripped 1 base from V and 6 bases from J, with 10 bases between. Germline V lookup: CDR1 SEHNR, CDR2 FQNEAQ (reference sequence). The length of the CDR3 is 14 residues. CDR3 sequence (DNA): TGTGCCAGCAGCTTAGGGGGAGATGGAAACATTCAGTACTTC. Its protein product is CASSLGGDGNIQYF. Supplemented by reference TRBV7-9 and TRBJ2-4, the full variable domain reads DTGVSQNPRHKITKRGQNVTFRCDPISEHNRLYWYRQTLGQGPEFLTYFQNEAQLEKSRLLSDRFSAERPKGSFSTLEIQRTEQGDSAMYLCASSLGGDGNIQYFGAGTRLSVL.

Only a few counts were recorded for this clonotype. The chain carries TRBV27 and TRBJ2-7, with D tentatively TRBD2 (6 bases). The germline CDR1 and CDR2 sequences are MNHEY and SMNVEV (reference sequence). The CDR3 consists of 19 residues. Trimming cost V 0 bases and J 6 bases, with 27 bases left between them. For the CDR3, the DNA is TGTGCCAGCAGTTTATCGGGAGCAGGGAGGCATACGAGGGCCTCCGAGCAGTACTTC. Its translation: CASSLSGAGRHTRASEQYF.

Only a few counts were recorded for this clonotype. The CDR3 protein is CASSQDGAGERETQYF. CDR3 DNA: TGTGCCAGCAGCCAAGACGGCGCGGGCGAGCGGGAGACCCAGTACTTC. The chain employs TRBV3-1 and TRBJ2-5, with D tentatively TRBD2 (5 bases). The germline CDR1 and CDR2 sequences are LGHDT and YNNKEL (reference sequence). V was shortened by 0 bases and J by 5 bases, with 16 bases between the two germline ends. This CDR3 region has 16 residues.

This chain uses TRBV15 with TRBJ1-1, with D tentatively TRBD1 (6 bases). V was pared by 0 bases and J by 5 bases, with 13 bases between. The CDR3 consists of 15 residues. Germline loops: CDR1 LNHNV, CDR2 YYDKDF (reference sequence). The CDR3 loop is CATSREQGKGTEAFF. CDR3 nucleotide sequence: TGTGCCACCAGCAGAGAACAGGGAAAGGGGACTGAAGCTTTCTTT. The full variable domain, completed using reference TRBV15 and TRBJ1-1, is DAMVIQNPRYQVTQFGKPVTLSCSQTLNHNVMYWYQQKSSQAPKLLFHYYDKDFNNEADTPDNFQSRRPNTSFCFLDIRSPGLGDTAMYLCATSREQGKGTEAFFGQGTRLTVV.

This clonotype was counted ten times or more. CDR3: CASSPGQARYQPQHF. CDR3 nucleotides: TGTGCCAGCAGTCCCGGACAGGCTAGGTATCAGCCCCAGCATTTT. V and J are TRBV28 and TRBJ1-5; 7 nucleotides line up with TRBD1. Germline-derived CDR1 and CDR2 are MDHEN and SYDVKM. CDR3 length: 15 amino acids. V gave up 5 bases and J gave up 5 bases; unmatched junction bases: 9.

This clonotype was counted between two and nine times. This rearrangement joins TRBV28 to TRBJ1-5; D remains unclear. CDR1 is MDHEN and CDR2 is SYDVKM in the germline V gene. Trimming took off 3 bases at V and 2 bases at J, with 8 bases between the two ends. The CDR3 consists of 14 residues. DNA for the CDR3: TGTGCCAGCAGTTTTTGGGTTGGCAATCAGCCCCAGCATTTT. Translation: CASSFWVGNQPQHF.

This clonotype showed up just a few times. The V and J genes are TRBV29-1 and TRBJ1-1; D possibly corresponds to TRBD1 (6 bases). The CDR3 runs 15 residues. Trimming removed 1 base from V and 1 base from J, with 13 bases in between. Germline V gene data show CDR1 as SQVTM and CDR2 as ANQGSEA. The CDR3 DNA reads TGCAGCGTTGAAGGCGGACAGCCACAGAACACTGAAGCTTTCTTT. As protein: CSVEGGQPQNTEAFF.

The chain is built from TRBV11-1 and TRBJ1-6, with D perhaps matching TRBD1 (6 bases). The ends were cut back, 6 bases at V and 6 bases at J, with 12 bases in the middle. In germline, CDR1 is SGHAT, CDR2 FQDESV (reference sequence). There are 14 residues in the CDR3. The CDR3 region has the DNA TGTGCCAGCAGACCGACAGGCGCTAATTCACCCCTCCACTTT. Encoded protein: CASRPTGANSPLHF.

The rearrangement uses TRBV12-5 and TRBJ2-5; possible D gene TRBD2, 6 bases. The germline V gene has CDR1 LGHNT and CDR2 FRNRAP. V was shortened by 6 bases and J by 9 bases, with 14 bases between the two germline ends. CDR3 length: 12 residues. Here the CDR3 DNA reads TGTGCTAGTGGCTCCGGGACGGGGGCCCAGTACTTC. Encoded protein: CASGSGTGAQYF.

This clonotype has just one count. The V call is TRBV4-2, the J call TRBJ2-7; 13 bases align to TRBD2. The CDR3 covers 16 residues. Germline CDR1 reads LGHNA; CDR2 reads YNFKEQ. V gave up 1 base and J gave up 4 bases; unmatched junction bases: 4. CDR3 in amino acids: CASSQGLAGGLYEQYF. The DNA for the CDR3 is TGTGCCAGCAGCCAAGGACTAGCGGGAGGTCTGTACGAGCAGTACTTC.

The V call is TRBV5-5, the J call TRBJ2-5; D unclear. The CDR3 runs 15 residues. The ends were cut back, 6 bases at V and 2 bases at J, with 17 bases in the middle. Germline values: CDR1 SGHKS, CDR2 YYEKEE (reference sequence). The chain's CDR3 is CASTPPDDPQETQYF. The DNA for the CDR3 is TGTGCCAGCACCCCACCGGACGACCCGCAAGAGACCCAGTACTTC.

This sequence joins TRBV6-1 and TRBJ1-6; D gene unclear. Trimming stripped 4 bases from V and 4 bases from J, with 5 bases between. Germline V gene lookup returns CDR1 MNHNS and CDR2 SASEGT. The CDR3 runs 13 residues. The CDR3 bases are TGTGCCAGCAGTGGACGATATAATTCACCCCTCCACTTT. Its translation is CASSGRYNSPLHF.

This clonotype was detected ten times or more. V gene TRBV28 combines with J gene TRBJ1-2; D gene uncertain. The V and J ends lost 5 bases and 7 bases respectively, with 14 bases between them. Germline CDR1 and CDR2: MDHEN and SYDVKM. The CDR3 has 13 amino acids. CDR3 sequence reads: CASSEKGARGYTF. In DNA form, the CDR3 reads TGTGCCAGCAGTGAGAAGGGTGCTCGTGGCTACACCTTC.